This T cell receptor beta chain appears in the sequencing data of a study of blood T cell repertoires in COVID-19. Study in general: COVID-19 samples collected from the United States, Italy and Spain covered acute and convalescent phases. Sample material is recorded as cDNA or gDNA derived from T cells, B-cell-depleted T cells, or PBMCs.

CDR1 is SGHVS, CDR2 FQNEAQ, per germline. The CDR3 sequence is 17 residues long. The junction had 12 bases not matched to a gene; V was cut back by 5 bases and J by 0 bases. The assay was immunoSEQ multiplex PCR, and TCRdb's table has in-frame clones only and misses some. There are approximately 72,000 clones in the sample; 65% to 90% occur only once, and 20% to 25% lies in the top ten. The sample was peripheral blood. The chain links TRBV7-8 to TRBJ1-2; TRBD1 aligns across 7 bases. This TCR was recovered from a man between 50 and 59 years old with acute or convalescent COVID-19. The CDR3: CASSPRQGRKTNYGYTF. DNA of the CDR3: TGTGCCAGCAGCCCGAGACAGGGAAGGAAGACTAACTATGGCTACACCTTC.